A selection of T cell receptor beta chains follows, all from one sample in a study of blood T cell repertoires in COVID-19. Clones were sequenced by immunoSEQ multiplex PCR, and TCRdb holds only the in-frame ones, with some missing. The sample records over 9,500 clones, about 89% being singletons. The sample taken for sequencing was peripheral blood. The receptors stem from a woman aged 60 to 75 with active COVID-19. CDR3s include the opening cysteine and the closing phenylalanine or tryptophan. The D gene is left open where the match is weak.

DNA | CDR3 | length | J | D | V
TGTGCCAGCAGCCCTAACCCTCTAGCGGGGGGGCAAGAGACCCAGTACTTC | CASSPNPLAGGQETQYF | 17 | TRBJ2-5 | TRBD2 | TRBV7-2
TGCAGCGTTCGGGACAGGTCCTTGAACACTGAAGCTTTCTTT | CSVRDRSLNTEAFF | 14 | TRBJ1-1 | TRBD1 | TRBV29-1
TGTGCCAGCAGTTACCGTTCAGAAACTGGGGCCAACGTCCTGACTTTC | CASSYRSETGANVLTF | 16 | TRBJ2-6 | - | TRBV6-5
TGTGCCAGCAGCTCCGGGGGGACGATATACGAGCAGTACTTC | CASSSGGTIYEQYF | 14 | TRBJ2-7 | TRBD2 | TRBV7-6
TGTGCCAGCAGCTTAGGGGGCAGGGCTTTCTATGAGCAGTTCTTC | CASSLGGRAFYEQFF | 15 | TRBJ2-1 | - | TRBV7-2
TGTGCCAGCACCCACAACAGGGCCTTGGGTACGATCTTC | CASTHNRALGTIF | 13 | TRBJ2-1 | - | TRBV3-1/TRBV3-2
TGTGCCAGCAGCGGACCGGGACTAGCGGGAGGAGAGACCCAGTACTTC | CASSGPGLAGGETQYF | 16 | TRBJ2-5 | TRBD2 | TRBV7-7
TGTGCCAGTAAACAGTTTGGGACAAACGGCAATGAGCAGTTCTTC | CASKQFGTNGNEQFF | 15 | TRBJ2-1 | - | TRBV6-5
TGTGCCAGTAGTATGGGGTACAGGGGGCGATTGGAGACCCAGTACTTC | CASSMGYRGRLETQYF | 16 | TRBJ2-5 | TRBD1 | TRBV19
TGTGCCAGCAGCTTTACCGGGGGGGCTAGGAAGACCCAGTACTTC | CASSFTGGARKTQYF | 15 | TRBJ2-5 | TRBD2 | TRBV7-9
TGTGCCAGTAGCAAAACGCGGGGGCCTAGGGCTCACAGTAATGAGCAGTTCTTC | CASSKTRGPRAHSNEQFF | 18 | TRBJ2-1 | - | TRBV19
TGTGCCAGCAGCCGACTAGCGGGAGGGAGCAATGAGCAGTTCTTC | CASSRLAGGSNEQFF | 15 | TRBJ2-1 | TRBD2 | TRBV6-5
TGTGCCAGCAGTGACACAGGGGACTATGGCTACACCTTC | CASSDTGDYGYTF | 13 | TRBJ1-2 | TRBD1 | TRBV27
TGTGCTAGTGGTCGAGGTTCTATCACTGAAGCTTTCTTT | CASGRGSITEAFF | 13 | TRBJ1-1 | - | TRBV12-5
TGTGCCAGCAGCTTAACGGTGCAGGGTGAGCAGTTCTTC | CASSLTVQGEQFF | 13 | TRBJ2-1 | - | TRBV7-3
TGTGCCACCAAGAGGGAGATATCCTACAATGAGCAGTTCTTC | CATKREISYNEQFF | 14 | TRBJ2-1 | - | TRBV28
TGTGCTAGTGGTAAGGGACAGGGGACATCCTACGAGCAGTACTTC | CASGKGQGTSYEQYF | 15 | TRBJ2-7 | TRBD1 | TRBV12-5
TGTGCCAGCAGTCTCGGCGGGGGGGTGGAGACCCAGTACTTC | CASSLGGGVETQYF | 14 | TRBJ2-5 | TRBD2 | TRBV6-5